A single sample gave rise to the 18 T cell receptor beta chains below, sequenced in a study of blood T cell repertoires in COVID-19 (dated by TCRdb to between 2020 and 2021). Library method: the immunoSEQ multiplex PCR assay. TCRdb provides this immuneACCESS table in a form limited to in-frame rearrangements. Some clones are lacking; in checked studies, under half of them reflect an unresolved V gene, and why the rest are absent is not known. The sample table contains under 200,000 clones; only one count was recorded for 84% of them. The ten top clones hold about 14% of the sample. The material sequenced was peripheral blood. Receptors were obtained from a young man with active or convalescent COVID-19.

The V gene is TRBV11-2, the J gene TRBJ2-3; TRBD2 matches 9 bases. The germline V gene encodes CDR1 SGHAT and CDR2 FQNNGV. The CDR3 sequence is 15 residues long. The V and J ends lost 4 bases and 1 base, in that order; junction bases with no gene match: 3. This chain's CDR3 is CASSSIAGGTDTQYF. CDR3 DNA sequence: TGTGCCAGCAGCTCTATAGCGGGAGGCACAGATACGCAGTATTTT.

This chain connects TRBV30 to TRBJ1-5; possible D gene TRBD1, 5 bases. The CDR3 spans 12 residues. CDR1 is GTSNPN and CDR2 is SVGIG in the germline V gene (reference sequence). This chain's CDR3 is CAWGLGNQPQHF. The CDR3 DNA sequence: TGTGCTTGGGGGTTAGGCAATCAGCCCCAGCATTTT.

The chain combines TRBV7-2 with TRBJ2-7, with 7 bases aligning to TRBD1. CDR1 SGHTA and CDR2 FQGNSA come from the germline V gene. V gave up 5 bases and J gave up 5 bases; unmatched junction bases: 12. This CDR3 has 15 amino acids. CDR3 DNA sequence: TGTGCCAGCAGCGATACAGGGGTTTTTTCCCACGAGCAGTACTTC. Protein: CASSDTGVFSHEQYF.

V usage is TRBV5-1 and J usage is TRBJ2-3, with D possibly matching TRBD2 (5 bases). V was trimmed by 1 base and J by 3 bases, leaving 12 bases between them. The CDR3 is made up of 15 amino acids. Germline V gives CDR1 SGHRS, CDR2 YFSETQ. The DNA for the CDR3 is TGCGCCAGCAGCTTGAGCACGGGATGGACAGATACGCAGTATTTT. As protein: CASSLSTGWTDTQYF.

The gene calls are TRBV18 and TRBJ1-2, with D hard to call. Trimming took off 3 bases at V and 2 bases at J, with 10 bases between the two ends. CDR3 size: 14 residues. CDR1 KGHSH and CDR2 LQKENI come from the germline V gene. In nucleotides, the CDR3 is TGTGCCAGCTCACCGGCAGGTTTAAACTATGGCTACACCTTC. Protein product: CASSPAGLNYGYTF.

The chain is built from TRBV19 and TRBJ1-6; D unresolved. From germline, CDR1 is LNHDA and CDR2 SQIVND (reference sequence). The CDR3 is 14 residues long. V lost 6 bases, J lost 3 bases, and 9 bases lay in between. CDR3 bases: TGTGCCAGTAGCCCCTCCGGCTATAATTCACCCCTCCACTTT. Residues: CASSPSGYNSPLHF.

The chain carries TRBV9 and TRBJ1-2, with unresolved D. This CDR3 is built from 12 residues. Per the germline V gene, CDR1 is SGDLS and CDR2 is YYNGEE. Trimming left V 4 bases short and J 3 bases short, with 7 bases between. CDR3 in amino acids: CASSPQDYGYTF. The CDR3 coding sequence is TGTGCCAGCAGCCCTCAGGACTATGGCTACACCTTC.

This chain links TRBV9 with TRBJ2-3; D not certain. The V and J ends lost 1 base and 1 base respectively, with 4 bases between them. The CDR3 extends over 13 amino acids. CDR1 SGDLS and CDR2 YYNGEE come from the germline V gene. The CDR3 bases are TGTGCCAGCAGCGTACAGGGCACAGATACGCAGTATTTT. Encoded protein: CASSVQGTDTQYF.

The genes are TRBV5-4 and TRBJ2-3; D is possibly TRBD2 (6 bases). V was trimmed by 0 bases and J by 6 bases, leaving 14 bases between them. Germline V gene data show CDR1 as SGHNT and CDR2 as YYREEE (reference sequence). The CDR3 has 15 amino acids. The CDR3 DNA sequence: TGTGCCAGCAGCTTGGGGGTCGGCGCGGGGGATACGCAGTATTTT. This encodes CASSLGVGAGDTQYF. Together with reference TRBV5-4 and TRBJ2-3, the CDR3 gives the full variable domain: ETGVTQSPTHLIKTRGQQVTLRCSSQSGHNTVSWYQQALGQGPQFIFQYYREEENGRGNFPPRFSGLQFPNYSSELNVNALELDDSALYLCASSLGVGAGDTQYFGPGTRLTVL.

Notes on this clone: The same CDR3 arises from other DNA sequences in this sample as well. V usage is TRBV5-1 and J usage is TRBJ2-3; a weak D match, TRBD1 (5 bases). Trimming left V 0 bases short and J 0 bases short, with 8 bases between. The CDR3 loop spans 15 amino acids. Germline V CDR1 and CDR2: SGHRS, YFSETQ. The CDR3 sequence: CASSLGQGSTDTQYF. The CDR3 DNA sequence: TGCGCCAGCAGCTTGGGTCAGGGAAGCACAGATACGCAGTATTTT.

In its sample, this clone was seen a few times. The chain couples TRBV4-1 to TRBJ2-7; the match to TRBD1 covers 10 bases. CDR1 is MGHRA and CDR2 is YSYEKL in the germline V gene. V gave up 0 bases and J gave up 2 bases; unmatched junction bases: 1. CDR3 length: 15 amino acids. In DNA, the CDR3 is TGCGCCAGCAGCCAAGACGGACAGGGGGCCTACGAGCAGTACTTC. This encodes CASSQDGQGAYEQYF.

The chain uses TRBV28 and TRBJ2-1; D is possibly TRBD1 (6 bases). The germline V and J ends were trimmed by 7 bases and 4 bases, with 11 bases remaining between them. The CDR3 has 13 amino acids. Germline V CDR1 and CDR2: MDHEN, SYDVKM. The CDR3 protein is CASTGTPYNEQFF. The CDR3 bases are TGTGCCAGCACCGGGACACCTTACAATGAGCAGTTCTTC.

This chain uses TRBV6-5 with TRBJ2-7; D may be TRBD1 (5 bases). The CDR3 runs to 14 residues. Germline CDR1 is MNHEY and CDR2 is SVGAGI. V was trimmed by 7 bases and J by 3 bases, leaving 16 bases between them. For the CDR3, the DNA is TGTGCCAGCACCCAGGGTGGCGAGAGCTACGAGCAGTACTTC. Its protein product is CASTQGGESYEQYF.

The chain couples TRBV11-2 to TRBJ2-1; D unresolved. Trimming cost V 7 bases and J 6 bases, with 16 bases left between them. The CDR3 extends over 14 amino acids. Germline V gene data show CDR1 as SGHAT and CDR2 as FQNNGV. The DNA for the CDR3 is TGTGCCAGCACCGTTCAACTCCTCTCCAATGAGCAGTTCTTC. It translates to CASTVQLLSNEQFF.

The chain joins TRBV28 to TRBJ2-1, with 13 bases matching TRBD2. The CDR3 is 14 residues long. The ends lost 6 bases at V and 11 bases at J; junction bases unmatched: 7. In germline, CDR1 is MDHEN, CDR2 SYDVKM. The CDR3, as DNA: TGTGCCAGCAGCCTACTAGCGGGGGGGATTAAGCAGTTCTTC. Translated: CASSLLAGGIKQFF.

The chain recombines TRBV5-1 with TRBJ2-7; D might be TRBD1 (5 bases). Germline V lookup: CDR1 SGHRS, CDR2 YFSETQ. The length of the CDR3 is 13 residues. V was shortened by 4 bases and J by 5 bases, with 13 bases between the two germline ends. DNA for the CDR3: TGCGCCAGCAGCATACAGGTGGACCACGAGCAGTACTTC. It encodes CASSIQVDHEQYF.

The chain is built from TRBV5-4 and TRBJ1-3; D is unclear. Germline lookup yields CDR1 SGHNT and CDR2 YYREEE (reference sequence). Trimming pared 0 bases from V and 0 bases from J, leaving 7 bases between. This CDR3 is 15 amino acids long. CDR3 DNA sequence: TGTGCCAGCAGCTTGGGTACACCCTCTGGAAACACCATATATTTT. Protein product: CASSLGTPSGNTIYF.

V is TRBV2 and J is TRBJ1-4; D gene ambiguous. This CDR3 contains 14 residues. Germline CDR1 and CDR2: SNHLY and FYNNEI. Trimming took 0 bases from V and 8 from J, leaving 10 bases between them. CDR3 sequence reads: CASSEASVGEKLFF. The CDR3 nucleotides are TGTGCCAGCAGTGAAGCGTCCGTTGGCGAAAAACTGTTTTTT.